The 11 T cell receptor beta chains listed next were all sequenced from one sample in a study of blood T cell repertoires in COVID-19. The table came from immunoSEQ multiplex PCR; TCRdb's copy has only in-frame clones and leaves some out. The sample includes about 60,000 clones, around 88% of them seen just once. Sequencing was performed on peripheral blood. These receptors originate from a man aged 60 to 75 with acute or convalescent COVID-19.

The V call is TRBV19, the J call TRBJ1-6; TRBD1 matches at 8 bases. CDR1 LNHDA and CDR2 SQIVND come from the germline V gene (reference sequence). This CDR3 contains 17 residues. After removal of 6 bases from V and 7 bases from J, the junction contained 14 bases not matched to a gene. CDR3 residues: CASSRDRRQTENSPLHF. Here the CDR3 DNA reads TGTGCCAGTAGCCGGGACAGGCGCCAGACGGAGAATTCACCCCTCCACTTT. The whole variable domain, remainder taken from reference TRBV19 and TRBJ1-6, is DGGITQSPKYLFRKEGQNVTLSCEQNLNHDAMYWYRQDPGQGLRLIYYSQIVNDFQKGDIAEGYSVSREKKESFPLTVTSAQKNPTAFYLCASSRDRRQTENSPLHFGNGTRLTVT.

The rearrangement joins TRBV2 to TRBJ1-5; unclear D gene. Germline CDR1 and CDR2: SNHLY and FYNNEI. The CDR3 extends over 13 amino acids. V was trimmed by 6 bases and J by 4 bases, leaving 10 bases between them. The chain's CDR3 is CASSAVENQPQHF. In nucleotides, the CDR3 is TGTGCCAGCAGCGCAGTGGAGAATCAGCCCCAGCATTTT.

V and J are TRBV2 and TRBJ2-4; D is unclear. The germline gives CDR1 SNHLY, CDR2 FYNNEI. Trimming left V 0 bases short and J 1 base short, with 16 bases between. CDR3 length: 18 amino acids. The CDR3 coding sequence is TGTGCCAGCAGTGAAGCGCTTATCTCCCGGGTGGCCAAAAACATTCAGTACTTC. Protein: CASSEALISRVAKNIQYF.

The chain joins TRBV5-5 to TRBJ2-2, with 8 nucleotides matching TRBD1. The ends lost 0 bases at V and 7 bases at J; junction bases unmatched: 8. CDR1 and CDR2 (germline): SGHKS, YYEKEE (reference sequence). The CDR3 spans 16 residues. The CDR3 sequence: CASSLVLGQGSGELFF. DNA for the CDR3: TGTGCCAGCAGCTTGGTACTAGGACAGGGCAGCGGGGAGCTGTTTTTT.

The chain uses TRBV5-5 and TRBJ1-5, with D hard to call. This CDR3 region has 13 residues. Looked up from germline, CDR1 is SGHKS and CDR2 is YYEKEE (reference sequence). V was clipped by 4 bases and J by 5 bases, with 10 bases between them. CDR3 residues: CASSPFPDQPQHF. The DNA of the CDR3 is TGTGCCAGCAGCCCGTTCCCTGATCAGCCCCAGCATTTT.

The chain is built from TRBV2 and TRBJ2-3, with TRBD2 matching 7 bases. Trimming took 8 bases from V and 12 from J; bases not matched to a gene: 14. CDR3 length: 13 amino acids. Germline V gives CDR1 SNHLY, CDR2 FYNNEI. CDR3 region: CASSGLGRENQYF. CDR3 in DNA: TGTGCCAGCTCGGGTCTAGGGCGGGAGAATCAGTATTTT.

The rearrangement joins TRBV25-1 to TRBJ1-2; tentatively, D is TRBD1 (6 bases). V dropped 4 bases and J dropped 0 bases, with 9 bases sitting between them. The CDR3 spans 14 residues. Germline V lookup: CDR1 MGHDK, CDR2 SYGVNS. The CDR3 reads CASSVTGSNYGYTF. The CDR3 DNA reads TGTGCCAGCAGTGTGACAGGCTCTAACTATGGCTACACCTTC.

The chain is built from TRBV10-2 and TRBJ2-7; 7 nucleotides agree with TRBD2. Germline CDR1 WSHSY, CDR2 SAAADI. This CDR3 has 14 residues. The J segment lost 2 bases and the V segment lost 6 bases, leaving 7 bases of the junction unmatched. Here the CDR3 DNA reads TGCGCCAGCAGGTTAGCGGGTCATACCTACGAGCAGTACTTC. Its translation is CASRLAGHTYEQYF.

V gene TRBV28 combines with J gene TRBJ2-1; 16 bases fit TRBD2. With 5 bases clipped from V and 9 bases from J, the junction kept 7 bases outside the gene matches. Germline-derived CDR1 and CDR2 are MDHEN and SYDVKM. This CDR3 region has 16 residues. As DNA, the CDR3 is TGTGCCAGCAGTGCCTCCGGGACTAGCGGGGGGGGTGAGCAGTTCTTC. It encodes CASSASGTSGGGEQFF.

This rearrangement joins TRBV28 to TRBJ1-2, with TRBD1 matching over 11 bases. The junction had 8 bases not matched to a gene; V was cut back by 1 base and J by 4 bases. The CDR3 covers 17 residues. Germline V gene lookup returns CDR1 MDHEN and CDR2 SYDVKM. Written as DNA, the CDR3 is TGTGCCAGCAGTTTATCCTCCCGGACAGGGGGCGGCTATGGCTACACCTTC. It yields the protein CASSLSSRTGGGYGYTF.

J is TRBJ2-3 and V is TRBV2; D is uncertain. The CDR3 is 14 residues long. In germline, CDR1 is SNHLY, CDR2 FYNNEI. The germline V and J ends were trimmed by 6 bases and 6 bases, with 16 bases remaining between them. The CDR3 spells CASSADSESDTQYF. The CDR3 coding sequence is TGTGCCAGCAGCGCCGATAGTGAGTCCGATACGCAGTATTTT.